A single sample is the source of the 12 T cell receptor beta chains below, sequenced in a study of OX40 agonist ivuxolimab in advanced cancers. Sequencing used immunoSEQ multiplex PCR; TCRdb keeps in-frame clones, though not all of them. The sample has some 67,000 clones; approximately 91% are singletons. The material was CD4+ or CD8+ T cells sorted from blood, obtained in a trial of the OX40 agonist ivuxolimab. The origin of the receptors is an adult with an advanced solid tumor such as melanoma, head and neck, liver or kidney cancer.

This chain joins TRBV28 and TRBJ2-2; 13 bases agree with TRBD2. The CDR3 has 19 amino acids. Losses at the gene ends were 6 bases for V and 7 bases for J; bases not matched to a gene: 17. Germline CDR1 is MDHEN and CDR2 is SYDVKM. CDR3 sequence reads: CASSSNEWPRLAGGGELFF. The CDR3 nucleotides read TGTGCCAGCAGCTCTAACGAATGGCCCCGACTAGCGGGAGGCGGGGAGCTGTTTTTT.

This clone has a single count. This chain connects TRBV19 to TRBJ2-7; 9 bases are shared with TRBD2. Unmatched junction bases numbered 16, after V lost 6 bases and J lost 4 bases. Germline CDR1 reads LNHDA; CDR2 reads SQIVND (reference sequence). The CDR3 is 17 residues long. The CDR3 loop reads CASSTPESGRREYEQYF. The CDR3 nucleotides read TGTGCCAGTAGCACCCCCGAGAGCGGGAGGCGGGAATACGAGCAGTACTTC.

This clone has only a few counts. J is TRBJ2-1 and V is TRBV6-5; D remains unclear. With 2 bases removed from V and 0 bases from J, the gap between germline ends came to 11 bases. Germline CDR1 MNHEY, CDR2 SVGAGI. The CDR3 spans 16 residues. For the CDR3, the DNA is TGTGCCAGCAGTTACAGAGGATCCAGCTCCTACAATGAGCAGTTCTTC. This translates into CASSYRGSSSYNEQFF.

J is TRBJ2-5 and V is TRBV12-5; TRBD2 aligns across 10 bases. Germline CDR1 is LGHNT and CDR2 is FRNRAP. The CDR3 totals 23 residues. The ends lost 0 bases at V and 4 bases at J; junction bases unmatched: 26. Here the CDR3 DNA reads TGTGCTAGTGGTTTGGTACTTTCAATTTTAGGGGCTAGCGGGAGTAGGTTCGCAGAGACCCAGTACTTC. It yields the protein CASGLVLSILGASGSRFAETQYF.

The DNA for the CDR3 is TGTGCCAGCTCACCACCGGGACAGGGGGCGTTTTACGAGCAGTACTTC. This gives the protein CASSPPGQGAFYEQYF. This chain links TRBV18 with TRBJ2-7; 12 positions match TRBD1. V shed 0 bases and J 4 bases; nucleotides not matched to a gene: 4. Germline CDR1 KGHSH, CDR2 LQKENI. The CDR3 is made up of 16 amino acids.

This rearrangement joins TRBV7-9 to TRBJ2-2, with D tentatively TRBD1 (6 bases). The CDR3 totals 16 residues. Trimming removed 4 bases at V and 8 bases at J, with 20 bases between. Looked up from germline, CDR1 is SEHNR and CDR2 is FQNEAQ (reference sequence). The CDR3 spells CASSSQHLGATGELFF. In nucleotides, the CDR3 is TGTGCCAGCAGCTCACAGCATTTGGGGGCTACGGGGGAGCTGTTTTTT.

For the CDR3, the DNA is TGTGCCAGCTCACCACCGCAGGGGGCTTACTATGGCTACACCTTC. This codes for CASSPPQGAYYGYTF. This chain joins TRBV18 and TRBJ1-2; 8 nucleotides align to TRBD1. Germline CDR1 and CDR2: KGHSH and LQKENI. The junction had 3 bases not matched to a gene; V was cut back by 0 bases and J by 3 bases. CDR3 length equals 15 residues. Looking up the rest from reference TRBV18 and TRBJ1-2 gives the full variable domain: NAGVMQNPRHLVRRRGQEARLRCSPMKGHSHVYWYRQLPEEGLKFMVYLQKENIIDESGMPKERFSAEFPKEGPSILRIQQVVRGDSAAYFCASSPPQGAYYGYTFGSGTRLTVV.

For the CDR3, the DNA is TGTGCCAGCAGCGTGAACCTAGCGGGAGCATCCTACAATGAGCAGTTCTTC. It translates to CASSVNLAGASYNEQFF. The rearrangement joins TRBV9 to TRBJ2-1; 10 bases align to TRBD2. V lost 2 bases and J lost 1; bases outside the gene matches: 6. Germline assignment: CDR1 SGDLS and CDR2 YYNGEE. The CDR3 spans 17 residues.

This chain joins TRBV2 and TRBJ1-5, with D tentatively TRBD1 (6 bases). Germline CDR1 reads SNHLY; CDR2 reads FYNNEI. The CDR3 covers 15 residues. The ends were cut back, 5 bases at V and 7 bases at J, with 18 bases in the middle. The DNA for the CDR3 is TGTGCCAGCAGTCCGATGGGGGGGGCATTACAGCCCCAGCATTTT. This sequence encodes CASSPMGGALQPQHF. Using reference TRBV2 and TRBJ1-5 for the parts outside the CDR3, the full variable domain is EPEVTQTPSHQVTQMGQEVILRCVPISNHLYFYWYRQILGQKVEFLVSFYNNEISEKSEIFDDQFSVERPDGSNFTLKIRSTKLEDSAMYFCASSPMGGALQPQHFGDGTRLSIL.

The chain has TRBV27 and TRBJ2-6; D perhaps matches TRBD1 (5 bases). Germline V gene lookup returns CDR1 MNHEY and CDR2 SMNVEV (reference sequence). V gave up 7 bases and J gave up 4 bases, with 20 bases separating them. The CDR3 has 17 residues. CDR3 region: CASKRIEEGVGANVLTF. The CDR3 bases are TGTGCCAGCAAGAGGATTGAGGAAGGGGTGGGGGCCAACGTCCTGACTTTC.

The chain recombines TRBV30 with TRBJ2-1; 14 bases are shared with TRBD2. CDR3 length equals 18 residues. From germline, CDR1 is GTSNPN and CDR2 SVGIG (reference sequence). V lost 3 bases, J lost 4 bases, and 11 bases stayed unmatched. CDR3 nucleotides: TGTGCCTGGAGCATATTCGGGACTAGCGGGAGACTATACAATGAGCAGTTCTTC. It codes for CAWSIFGTSGRLYNEQFF.

The sample holds a few counts of this clone. V and J are TRBV2 and TRBJ1-5, with D uncertain. The CDR3 has 15 residues. Germline values: CDR1 SNHLY, CDR2 FYNNEI. V was clipped by 3 bases and J by 2 bases, with 11 bases between them. The CDR3 DNA reads TGTGCCAGCAGTGATTGGGGTAAGGGCAATCAGCCCCAGCATTTT. This translates into CASSDWGKGNQPQHF.